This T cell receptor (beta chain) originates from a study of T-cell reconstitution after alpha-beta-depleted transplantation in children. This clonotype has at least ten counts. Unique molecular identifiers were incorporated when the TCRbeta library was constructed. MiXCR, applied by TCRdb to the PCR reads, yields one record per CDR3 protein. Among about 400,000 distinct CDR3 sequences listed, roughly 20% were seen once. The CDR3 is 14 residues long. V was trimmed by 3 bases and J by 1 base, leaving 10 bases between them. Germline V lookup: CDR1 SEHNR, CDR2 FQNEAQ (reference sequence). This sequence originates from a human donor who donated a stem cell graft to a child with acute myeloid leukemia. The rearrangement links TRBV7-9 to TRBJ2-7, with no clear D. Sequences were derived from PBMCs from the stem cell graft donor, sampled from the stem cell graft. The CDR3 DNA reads TGTGCCAGCAGCTTTTTCTCGTCGTCCTACGAGCAGTACTTC. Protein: CASSFFSSSYEQYF.